This record looks at one T cell receptor beta chain sequence and its context. TCRdb's copy holds only in-frame clones and misses some; the assay was immunoSEQ multiplex PCR. The sample holds over 70,000 clones, 70% to 85% seen once. This CDR3 is 18 amino acids long. The trim removed 0 bases at V and 0 bases at J, leaving 7 bases unmatched. CDR1 and CDR2 from the germline V gene are SGHRS and YFSETQ. These data are taken from a study of blood T cell repertoires in COVID-19. This clonotype was obtained from a man in his 70s with acute or convalescent COVID-19. The sample comprised peripheral blood. The chain carries TRBV5-1 and TRBJ2-2; 8 bases line up with TRBD2. CDR3 region: CASSLEPSGLTNTGELFF. As DNA, the CDR3 is TGCGCCAGCAGCTTGGAGCCTAGCGGGCTAACGAACACCGGGGAGCTGTTTTTT.